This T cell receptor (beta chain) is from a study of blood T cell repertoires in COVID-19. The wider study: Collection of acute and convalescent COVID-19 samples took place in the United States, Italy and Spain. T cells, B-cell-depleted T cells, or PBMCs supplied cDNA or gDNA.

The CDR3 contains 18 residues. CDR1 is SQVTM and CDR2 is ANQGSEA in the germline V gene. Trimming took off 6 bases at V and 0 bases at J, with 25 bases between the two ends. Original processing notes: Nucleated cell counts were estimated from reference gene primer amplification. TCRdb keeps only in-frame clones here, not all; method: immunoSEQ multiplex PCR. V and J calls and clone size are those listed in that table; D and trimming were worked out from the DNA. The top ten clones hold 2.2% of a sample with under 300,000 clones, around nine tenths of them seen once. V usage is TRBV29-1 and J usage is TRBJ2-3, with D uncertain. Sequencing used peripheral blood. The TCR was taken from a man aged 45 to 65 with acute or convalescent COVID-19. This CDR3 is CSVRQFQEQFSSTDTQYF. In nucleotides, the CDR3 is TGCAGCGTCCGACAATTTCAAGAGCAATTCTCTAGCACAGATACGCAGTATTTT.